These 32 T cell receptor beta chains share one sample of origin, sequenced in a study of identical twins. TCRdb re-called the 5' RACE reads with MiXCR, one entry per CDR3 protein. The table lists about 890,000 distinct CDR3 sequences, 12% of them singletons. These sequences were also reported in another study, on yellow fever vaccine responses in identical twins.

The material sequenced was PBMCs. These TCRs come from a woman under 30 in good health.

This clonotype was counted at least ten times. The chain links TRBV5-1 to TRBJ2-1, with 7 bases matching TRBD1. Germline lookup yields CDR1 SGHRS and CDR2 YFSETQ. V lost 4 bases, J lost 4 bases, and 8 bases stayed unmatched. CDR3 size: 15 residues. CDR3 bases: TGCGCCAGCAGCCCCACGGGACAGCCATACAATGAGCAGTTCTTC. As protein: CASSPTGQPYNEQFF. Full variable domain (remainder filled in from reference TRBV5-1 and TRBJ2-1): KAGVTQTPRYLIKTRGQQVTLSCSPISGHRSVSWYQQTPGQGLQFLFEYFSETQRNKGNFPGRFSGRQFSNSRSEMNVSTLELGDSALYLCASSPTGQPYNEQFFGPGTRLTVL.

This clonotype was seen a few times. The chain couples TRBV5-5 to TRBJ2-5; TRBD2 aligns across 7 bases. V lost 5 bases, J lost 4 bases, and 11 bases stayed unmatched. Germline V gene lookup returns CDR1 SGHKS and CDR2 YYEKEE (reference sequence). This CDR3 region has 15 residues. DNA for the CDR3: TGTGCCAGCAGACCCCAGCGGGACTGGGTAGAGACCCAGTACTTC. This codes for CASRPQRDWVETQYF. The variable domain in full, with the rest retrieved from reference TRBV5-5 and TRBJ2-5, is DAGVTQSPTHLIKTRGQQVTLRCSPISGHKSVSWYQQVLGQGPQFIFQYYEKEERGRGNFPDRFSARQFPNYSSELNVNALLLGDSALYLCASRPQRDWVETQYFGPGTRLLVL.

This clonotype was seen a few times. The CDR3 nucleotides read TGCAGCGTTGTACTTCAGAGCTCTGGAAACACCATATATTTT. This translates into CSVVLQSSGNTIYF. The rearrangement links TRBV29-1 to TRBJ1-3, with no clear D. The V gene's germline CDR1 is SQVTM and CDR2 ANQGSEA. V was clipped by 4 bases and J by 0 bases, with 10 bases between them. The CDR3 consists of 14 residues.

This clonotype was detected ten times or more. The J gene is TRBJ1-6, the V gene TRBV3-1; no reliable D call. Germline CDR1 LGHDT, CDR2 YNNKEL (reference sequence). V was trimmed by 1 base and J by 3 bases, leaving 10 bases between them. This CDR3 spans 16 amino acids. CDR3 bases: TGTGCCAGCAGCCAAGTGGGCGATCGCTATAATTCACCCCTCCACTTT. Protein sequence: CASSQVGDRYNSPLHF.

This clonotype was detected a few times. The chain links TRBV28 to TRBJ1-2; D unresolved. Trimming left V 3 bases short and J 4 bases short, with 9 bases between. The CDR3 totals 13 residues. CDR1 and CDR2 from the germline V gene are MDHEN and SYDVKM. In DNA form, the CDR3 reads TGTGCCAGCAGTTTTCGGGCGATCTATGGCTACACCTTC. Protein: CASSFRAIYGYTF.

This clonotype showed up many times. V and J are TRBV5-1 and TRBJ1-1; D remains unclear. V dropped 3 bases and J dropped 1 base, with 10 bases sitting between them. The CDR3 has 14 amino acids. CDR1 is SGHRS and CDR2 is YFSETQ in the germline V gene. CDR3: CASSSPTRNTEAFF. Written as DNA, the CDR3 is TGCGCCAGCAGCTCTCCGACAAGGAACACTGAAGCTTTCTTT.

The chain joins TRBV6-2 or TRBV6-3 to TRBJ2-2; weak D call: TRBD2 (6 bases). Germline loops: CDR1 MNHEY, CDR2 SVGEGT. The germline V and J ends were trimmed by 5 bases and 3 bases, with 22 bases remaining between them. There are 18 residues in the CDR3. The CDR3 nucleotides are TGTGCCAGCAGTAACACGGGGAGGACACAACTCCACACCGGGGAGCTGTTTTTT. Amino acid sequence: CASSNTGRTQLHTGELFF.

The chain links TRBV18 to TRBJ1-1; 9 bases are a match to TRBD1. CDR1 and CDR2 (germline): KGHSH, LQKENI. CDR3 length: 17 residues. Trimming removed 0 bases from V and 0 bases from J; junction bases left unmatched: 5. This CDR3 is CASSPPGQGIMNTEAFF. CDR3 nucleotide sequence: TGTGCCAGCTCACCACCCGGACAGGGGATCATGAACACTGAAGCTTTCTTT.

The V call is TRBV6-1, the J call TRBJ2-1; D is uncertain. CDR3 length equals 16 residues. The germline gives CDR1 MNHNS, CDR2 SASEGT. V lost 6 bases to trimming and J lost 0 bases, with 15 bases between them. The DNA for the CDR3 is TGTGCCAGCAGCAGACCCGCCGGAAGCTCCTACAATGAGCAGTTCTTC. Translation gives CASSRPAGSSYNEQFF.

As regards this clonotype: A read error is possible here, since a much larger clone lies one base away. This rearrangement joins TRBV24-1 to TRBJ2-2; D is possibly TRBD1 (6 bases). The CDR3 runs 17 residues. Germline loops: CDR1 KGHDR, CDR2 SFDVKD. The CDR3 loop is CDTSDFRRGVNTGELFF. In DNA, the CDR3 is TGTGACACCAGTGATTTCCGCAGGGGAGTTAACACCGGGGAGCTGTTTTTT.

The rearrangement uses TRBV20-1 and TRBJ2-3; TRBD1 matches at 11 bases. CDR1 is DFQATT and CDR2 is SNEGSKA in the germline V gene (reference sequence). V was clipped by 1 base and J by 3 bases; unmatched bases: 6. The CDR3 has 16 residues. The CDR3 nucleotides are TGCAGTGCTAGAGGAGTGGGGACAGGGGGAACAGATACGCAGTATTTT. Translating gives CSARGVGTGGTDTQYF.

Comments on this clonotype: One end of the junction does not line up with germline, which may come from a read error. This sequence joins TRBV4-1 and TRBJ2-3; a possible D gene is TRBD2 (6 bases). CDR1 is MGHRA and CDR2 is YSYEKL in the germline V gene. This CDR3 region has 15 residues. CDR3: CDSGSGSHRTDTQYF. CDR3 coding DNA: TGCGACAGCGGATCCGGGAGCCATCGCACAGATACGCAGTATTTT.

The CDR3 sequence is CASSQVLAGGPADKNYEQYF. Written as DNA, the CDR3 is TGTGCCAGCAGCCAAGTGCTAGCGGGAGGGCCGGCTGACAAGAACTACGAGCAGTACTTC. The genes are TRBV4-2 and TRBJ2-7; TRBD2 aligns across 12 bases. The CDR3 consists of 20 residues. Germline V gene sequence: CDR1 LGHNA, CDR2 YNFKEQ. V dropped 1 base and J dropped 3; count of bases not matched to a gene: 16.

This clonotype was seen a handful of times. The chain combines TRBV28 with TRBJ2-7; D remains unclear. CDR1 MDHEN and CDR2 SYDVKM come from the germline V gene. V was cut by 5 bases and J by 2 bases, with 10 bases left in between. CDR3 size: 13 residues. The CDR3 region is CASSAPDAYEQYF. The CDR3 DNA follows: TGTGCCAGCAGTGCGCCGGATGCCTACGAGCAGTACTTC.

This chain joins TRBV7-9 and TRBJ1-1; D is unresolved. CDR1 SEHNR and CDR2 FQNEAQ come from the germline V gene (reference sequence). The V gene lost 4 bases and the J gene lost 1 base, with 7 bases spanning the gap. The CDR3 spans 13 residues. The CDR3 spells CASSSPENTEAFF. CDR3 nucleotide sequence: TGTGCCAGCAGCTCCCCAGAGAACACTGAAGCTTTCTTT.

V is TRBV5-1 and J is TRBJ2-5, with D unclear. V was shortened by 0 bases and J by 5 bases, with 14 bases between the two germline ends. Germline V gene data show CDR1 as SGHRS and CDR2 as YFSETQ. The CDR3 extends over 15 amino acids. CDR3 DNA sequence: TGCGCCAGCAGCTTGGTGGGGAACGGGTTGGAGACCCAGTACTTC. Protein: CASSLVGNGLETQYF.

Turning to this clonotype: An end of the junction differs from the germline gene, which may be a read error. This chain connects TRBV4-1 to TRBJ2-7, with TRBD1 identical over 9 bases. Germline values: CDR1 MGHRA, CDR2 YSYEKL. CDR3 size: 15 residues. The CDR3 nucleotides are TGCGCCAGCAGCCACAGGACAGGGGCATCGAGTGAGCATTACTTC. Translated, it gives CASSHRTGASSEHYF.

This clonotype was detected only a few times. The gene calls are TRBV5-1 and TRBJ2-5; possible D gene TRBD2, 5 bases. V was clipped by 0 bases and J by 5 bases, with 14 bases between them. CDR3 size: 15 residues. Germline CDR1 SGHRS, CDR2 YFSETQ. The chain's CDR3 is CASSLAGRWEETQYF. CDR3 nucleotides: TGCGCCAGCAGCTTGGCGGGTCGGTGGGAGGAGACCCAGTACTTC. Together with reference TRBV5-1 and TRBJ2-5, the CDR3 gives the full variable domain: KAGVTQTPRYLIKTRGQQVTLSCSPISGHRSVSWYQQTPGQGLQFLFEYFSETQRNKGNFPGRFSGRQFSNSRSEMNVSTLELGDSALYLCASSLAGRWEETQYFGPGTRLLVL.

This clonotype was seen a few times. The rearrangement links TRBV12-3 or TRBV12-4 to TRBJ2-1; 8 bases match TRBD2. CDR3 length equals 14 residues. V lost 5 bases, J lost 9 bases, and 9 bases stayed unmatched. The CDR3 nucleotides read TGTGCCAGCAGTGAGGGCGGGAGGTGGGGTGAGCAGTTCTTC. Translated, it gives CASSEGGRWGEQFF.

This clonotype has ten or more counts. The chain carries TRBV5-1 and TRBJ2-2, with 8 bases aligning to TRBD2. The CDR3 is made up of 16 amino acids. Trimming at V came to 4 bases and at J to 4 bases, leaving 9 bases not matched to a gene. The germline V gene has CDR1 SGHRS and CDR2 YFSETQ. This chain's CDR3 is CASSPLSLAGTGELFF. CDR3 coding DNA: TGCGCCAGCAGCCCGCTTTCCCTAGCGGGCACCGGGGAGCTGTTTTTT. The entire variable domain, with the rest obtained from reference TRBV5-1 and TRBJ2-2, is as follows: KAGVTQTPRYLIKTRGQQVTLSCSPISGHRSVSWYQQTPGQGLQFLFEYFSETQRNKGNFPGRFSGRQFSNSRSEMNVSTLELGDSALYLCASSPLSLAGTGELFFGEGSRLTVL.

This clonotype was seen only a few times. The chain links TRBV7-9 to TRBJ2-1; D is unclear. V was clipped by 1 base and J by 0 bases, with 10 bases between them. The CDR3 runs 16 residues. Germline V CDR1 and CDR2: SEHNR, FQNEAQ (reference sequence). The CDR3 reads CASSLGTHRSYNEQFF. The CDR3 DNA follows: TGTGCCAGCAGCTTAGGGACCCACCGCTCCTACAATGAGCAGTTCTTC. The full variable domain, rest sourced from reference TRBV7-9 and TRBJ2-1, is DTGVSQNPRHKITKRGQNVTFRCDPISEHNRLYWYRQTLGQGPEFLTYFQNEAQLEKSRLLSDRFSAERPKGSFSTLEIQRTEQGDSAMYLCASSLGTHRSYNEQFFGPGTRLTVL.

The chain recombines TRBV24-1 with TRBJ1-1; TRBD1 matches 9 bases. J gave up 4 bases and V 4 bases, and 6 bases lay outside the gene matches. Germline values: CDR1 KGHDR, CDR2 SFDVKD. The CDR3 is made up of 15 amino acids. The CDR3 DNA is TGTGCCACCAGTGACAAGGGACAGGGTATCACTGAAGCTTTCTTT. The encoded protein is CATSDKGQGITEAFF.

This clonotype occurred a few times. The chain links TRBV12-3 or TRBV12-4 to TRBJ1-3, with a weak D call TRBD1 (5 bases). This CDR3 spans 15 amino acids. V lost 5 bases, J lost 3 bases, and 14 bases lay in between. CDR3 DNA: TGTGCCAGCAGTCGGACGGGGGGGGTTGGAAACACCATATATTTT. It yields the protein CASSRTGGVGNTIYF.

The gene calls are TRBV27 and TRBJ1-5; possibly TRBD1 for D (5 bases). The V end lost 2 bases, the J end lost 2 bases, and 10 bases lay between the germline ends. This CDR3 has 15 residues. CDR1 MNHEY and CDR2 SMNVEV come from the germline V gene (reference sequence). The CDR3 reads CASSLLRGGNQPQHF. As DNA, the CDR3 is TGTGCCAGCAGTTTACTTCGGGGGGGCAATCAGCCCCAGCATTTT.

This clonotype was seen a handful of times. The rearrangement joins TRBV5-1 to TRBJ2-1; 10 nucleotides match TRBD1. J lost 7 bases, V lost 3 bases, and 7 bases had no gene match. CDR3 length: 15 amino acids. From germline, CDR1 is SGHRS and CDR2 YFSETQ. The CDR3 here is CASSSPGQGTNEQFF. CDR3 sequence (DNA): TGCGCCAGCAGCTCCCCGGGACAGGGGACTAATGAGCAGTTCTTC.

CDR3 region: CASSTRQGEEVNYGYTF. In DNA form, the CDR3 reads TGTGCCAGCAGCACCAGACAGGGGGAGGAAGTTAACTATGGCTACACCTTC. The V and J genes are TRBV7-9 and TRBJ1-2, with 9 bases identical to TRBD1. Trimming removed 5 bases from V and 1 base from J; junction bases left unmatched: 11. The CDR3 is 17 residues long. Germline assignment: CDR1 SEHNR and CDR2 FQNEAQ (reference sequence).

In its sample, this clonotype was seen many times. The chain joins TRBV28 to TRBJ2-1, with 10 bases matching TRBD2. V dropped 6 bases and J dropped 4; count of bases not matched to a gene: 9. This CDR3 spans 16 amino acids. Germline CDR1 is MDHEN and CDR2 is SYDVKM. The CDR3 nucleotides read TGTGCCAGCAGCCCCCCCGGGACTAGCGCATACAATGAGCAGTTCTTC. It specifies CASSPPGTSAYNEQFF.

V usage is TRBV20-1 and J usage is TRBJ1-5, with a tentative D call TRBD1 (5 bases). The CDR3 loop spans 14 amino acids. CDR1 is DFQATT and CDR2 is SNEGSKA in the germline V gene (reference sequence). Trimming pared 0 bases from V and 7 bases from J, leaving 13 bases between. The CDR3 DNA reads as TGCAGTGCTAGAGAACCAGCGGGGCACCAGCCCCAGCATTTT. It specifies CSAREPAGHQPQHF.

The sample holds a few counts of this clonotype. The V gene is TRBV6-1, the J gene TRBJ1-1; weak D call: TRBD1 (6 bases). The CDR3 length is 16 residues. Germline V CDR1 and CDR2: MNHNS, SASEGT. The ends were cut back, 7 bases at V and 0 bases at J, with 18 bases in the middle. The CDR3 here is CASTAQGPTMNTEAFF. The CDR3 DNA reads as TGTGCCAGCACAGCACAGGGACCTACCATGAACACTGAAGCTTTCTTT.

The V call is TRBV19, the J call TRBJ2-7; 10 positions match TRBD1. CDR3 length: 13 residues. After removal of 6 bases from V and 7 bases from J, the junction contained 6 bases not matched to a gene. Germline CDR1 and CDR2: LNHDA and SQIVND (reference sequence). The CDR3 loop is CASSGTGVGEQYF. In nucleotides, the CDR3 is TGTGCCAGTAGCGGGACAGGGGTTGGGGAGCAGTACTTC.

The chain recombines TRBV28 with TRBJ2-5; D might be TRBD1 (6 bases). The CDR3 loop spans 15 amino acids. Trimming left V 4 bases short and J 3 bases short, with 15 bases between. The germline V gene has CDR1 MDHEN and CDR2 SYDVKM. The CDR3 DNA reads as TGTGCCAGCAGTTCATGGAGACAGGACAAAGAGACCCAGTACTTC. Encoded protein: CASSSWRQDKETQYF.

This clonotype appeared a few times. V and J are TRBV7-8 and TRBJ2-7, with TRBD1 identical over 10 bases. CDR1 SGHVS and CDR2 FQNEAQ come from the germline V gene. J gave up 7 bases and V 7 bases, and 7 bases lay outside the gene matches. The CDR3 consists of 13 residues. CDR3 sequence: CASKTGGAGEQYF. For the CDR3, the DNA is TGTGCCAGCAAGACAGGGGGCGCGGGGGAGCAGTACTTC.